This TCR beta chain originates from a study of vaccination and CD4 T cells after COVID-19 (dated by TCRdb to between 2022 and 2023). Study-level background: Convalescent patients had a positive SARS-CoV-2 result on nasal swab PCR, and of these patients, several had mild disease and one had severe disease. Each participant got two doses of either the Pfizer-BioNTech BNT162b2 vaccine (n=8) or the Moderna mRNA-1273 vaccine (n=2). Post-COVID blood samples were collected from convalescent patients a median of around 100 days after diagnosis, with a range of roughly 30 to 170 days. Six males and four females were included in the convalescent cohort, with two Hispanic individuals, seven Caucasians, two Asians and one multiracial person represented. The time from the second vaccine dose to post-vaccine blood sampling had a median of roughly 79 days and ranged from roughly 13 to 241 days. In ten to eleven COVID-19 convalescent patients and 4 infection-naive healthy vaccine recipients, researchers compared the spike-specific CD4+ TCR repertoire from before mRNA vaccination with the repertoire from after.

Receptor amplification or capture employed PCR. Sequencer: Illumina iSeq 100. As for the original processing: Non-productive sequences were filtered out, and CDR3s that did not start with C, did not end with F or W, or were shorter than 7 amino acids were discarded. Levenshtein distances (stringdist) and unrooted phylogenetic trees (ape) in R version 3.6.1 were used to assess CDR3 homology. Starting from the raw public reads, TCRdb applied fastp trimming at Q25, assembled clones with MiXCR and retained in-frame beta chains. Entries are consolidated by CDR3 protein sequence, retaining the most common genes and DNA. The V and J calls, along with clone size, are taken from TCRdb and not from the paper's own processing. The sample profile shows about 21,000 distinct CDR3 sequences; more than 45% of them were found once. The ten top clones hold just under 1% of the sample. What the authors observed across the whole study: Among the post-vaccine SARS-CoV-2-reactive clones in convalescent patients, a median 86.3% showed up only after vaccination, which suggests vaccine-specific priming. The median number of SARS-CoV-2-reactive clonotypes rose from 21 after infection to 38 after vaccination, but the change was not significant. The number of convalescent patients in the study was relatively small, and the study did not examine early timepoints following natural infection. Of the vaccine-specific clones in convalescent patients, 304 of 307, or nearly all, reacted only to SARS-CoV-2 spike and did not cross-react with common cold coronaviruses.

This clonotype was seen just once. It lacks a known antigen. Base qualities are not at hand, and no much larger clone is one base apart. A single read is weak support. Positive SARS-CoV-2 PCR tests in the convalescent patients dated from March to December 2020, before Alpha, Beta and Delta variants emerged in the United States. Ficoll-Paque Plus gradient centrifugation was used to isolate PBMCs from whole blood, and the isolated PBMCs were then either used fresh or cryopreserved at -140C. The germline V gene (reference sequence) specifies LNHNV as CDR1 and YYDKDF as CDR2. Including the terminal cysteine and phenylalanine, the CDR3 comprises 15 residues. The sequence is cut down to CDR3 DNA, 45 bases in frame from base 1. The V end loses 4 bases and the J end loses 0 bases, and a stretch of 13 bases separates them.

The TCR was taken from a human donor who had recovered from COVID-19. The rearranged segments are TRBV15 and TRBJ2-7, with TRBD1 tentatively as D gene (6 bases match). The input for sequencing was CD4+ T cells from blood, taken before SARS-CoV-2 vaccination. The CDR3 protein sequence reads: CATSTRDTLSYEQYF. Read as DNA, the sequence is TGTGCCACCAGCACCCGGGACACCCTCTCCTACGAGCAGTACTTC.